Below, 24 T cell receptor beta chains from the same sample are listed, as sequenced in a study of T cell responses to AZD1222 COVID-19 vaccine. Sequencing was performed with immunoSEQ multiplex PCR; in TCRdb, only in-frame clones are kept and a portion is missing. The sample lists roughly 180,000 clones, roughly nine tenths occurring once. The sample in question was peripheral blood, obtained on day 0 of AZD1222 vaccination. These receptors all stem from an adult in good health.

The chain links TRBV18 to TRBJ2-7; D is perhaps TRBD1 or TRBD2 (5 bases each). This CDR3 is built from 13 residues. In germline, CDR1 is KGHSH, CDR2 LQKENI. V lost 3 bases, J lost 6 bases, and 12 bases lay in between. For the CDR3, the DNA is TGTGCCAGCTCACCTGAGGGGCCGGGCGAGCAGTACTTC. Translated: CASSPEGPGEQYF. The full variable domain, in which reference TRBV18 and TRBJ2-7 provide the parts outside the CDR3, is NAGVMQNPRHLVRRRGQEARLRCSPMKGHSHVYWYRQLPEEGLKFMVYLQKENIIDESGMPKERFSAEFPKEGPSILRIQQVVRGDSAAYFCASSPEGPGEQYFGPGTRLTVT.

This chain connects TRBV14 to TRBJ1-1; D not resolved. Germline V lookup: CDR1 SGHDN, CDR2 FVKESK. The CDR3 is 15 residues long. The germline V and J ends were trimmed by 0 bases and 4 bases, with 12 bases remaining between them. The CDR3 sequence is CASSQDEGWRTEAFF. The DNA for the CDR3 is TGTGCCAGCAGCCAAGATGAGGGTTGGCGCACTGAAGCTTTCTTT. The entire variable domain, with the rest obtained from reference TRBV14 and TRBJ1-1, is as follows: EAGVTQFPSHSVIEKGQTVTLRCDPISGHDNLYWYRRVMGKEIKFLLHFVKESKQDESGMPNNRFLAERTGGTYSTLKVQPAELEDSGVYFCASSQDEGWRTEAFFGQGTRLTVV.

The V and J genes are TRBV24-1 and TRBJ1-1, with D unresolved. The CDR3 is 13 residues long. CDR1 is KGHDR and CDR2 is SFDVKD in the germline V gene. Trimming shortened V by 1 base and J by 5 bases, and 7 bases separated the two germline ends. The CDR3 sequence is CATSDFRGTEAFF. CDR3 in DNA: TGTGCCACCAGTGATTTTAGAGGTACTGAAGCTTTCTTT.

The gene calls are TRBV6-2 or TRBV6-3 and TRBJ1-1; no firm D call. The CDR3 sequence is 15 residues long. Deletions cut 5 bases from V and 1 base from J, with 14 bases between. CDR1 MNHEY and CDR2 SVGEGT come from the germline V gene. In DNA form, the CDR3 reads TGTGCCAGCAGTCCACCGGACGAAAGGAACACTGAAGCTTTCTTT. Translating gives CASSPPDERNTEAFF.

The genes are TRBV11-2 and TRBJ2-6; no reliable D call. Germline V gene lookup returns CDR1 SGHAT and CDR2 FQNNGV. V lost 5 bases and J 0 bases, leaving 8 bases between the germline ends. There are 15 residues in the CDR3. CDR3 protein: CASSRLFSGANVLTF. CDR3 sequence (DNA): TGTGCCAGCAGCCGACTGTTCTCTGGGGCCAACGTCCTGACTTTC.

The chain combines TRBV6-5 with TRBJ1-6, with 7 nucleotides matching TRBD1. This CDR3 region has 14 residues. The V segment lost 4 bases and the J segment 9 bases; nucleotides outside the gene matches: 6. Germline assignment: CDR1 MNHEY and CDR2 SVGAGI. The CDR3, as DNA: TGTGCCAGCAGTTCCGACAGGGAGCTTTCACCCCTCCACTTT. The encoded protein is CASSSDRELSPLHF.

CDR3: CASTRQATEAFF. The CDR3 DNA sequence: TGTGCCAGCACCCGACAAGCCACTGAAGCTTTCTTT. V is TRBV6-5 and J is TRBJ1-1; the D is unclear. The CDR3 length is 12 residues. V was pared by 7 bases and J by 4 bases, with 10 bases between. Germline-derived CDR1 and CDR2 are MNHEY and SVGAGI.

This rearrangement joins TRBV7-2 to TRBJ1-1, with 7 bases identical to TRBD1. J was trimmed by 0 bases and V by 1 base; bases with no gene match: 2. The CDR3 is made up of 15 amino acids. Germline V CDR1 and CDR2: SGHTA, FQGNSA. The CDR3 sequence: CASSLGGQMNTEAFF. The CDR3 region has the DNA TGTGCCAGCAGCTTAGGGGGACAGATGAACACTGAAGCTTTCTTT.

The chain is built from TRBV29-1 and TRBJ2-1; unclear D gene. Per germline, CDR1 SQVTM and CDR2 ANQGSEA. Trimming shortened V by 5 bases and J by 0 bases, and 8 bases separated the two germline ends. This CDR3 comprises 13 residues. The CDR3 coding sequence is TGCAGCGTTCGGCCACTCTCCTACAATGAGCAGTTCTTC. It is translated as CSVRPLSYNEQFF.

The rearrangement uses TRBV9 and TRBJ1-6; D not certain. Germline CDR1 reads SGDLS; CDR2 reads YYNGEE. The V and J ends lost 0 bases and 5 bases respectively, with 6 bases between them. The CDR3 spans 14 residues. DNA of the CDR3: TGTGCCAGCAGCGTAGGAGGAAATAATTCACCCCTCCACTTT. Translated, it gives CASSVGGNNSPLHF. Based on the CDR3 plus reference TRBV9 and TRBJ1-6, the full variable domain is DSGVTQTPKHLITATGQRVTLRCSPRSGDLSVYWYQQSLDQGLQFLIQYYNGEERAKGNILERFSAQQFPDLHSELNLSSLELGDSALYFCASSVGGNNSPLHFGNGTRLTVT.

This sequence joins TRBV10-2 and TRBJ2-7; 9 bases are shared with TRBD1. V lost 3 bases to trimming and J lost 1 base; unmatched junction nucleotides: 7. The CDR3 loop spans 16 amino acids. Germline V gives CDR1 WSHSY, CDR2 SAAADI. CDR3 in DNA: TGCGCCAGCAGTGACGTTTCGGACAGGGGATCCTACGAGCAGTACTTC. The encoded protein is CASSDVSDRGSYEQYF.

The CDR3 DNA reads TGTGCCAGCAGTCTGGGGACCTATGGCTACACCTTC. This translates into CASSLGTYGYTF. The J gene is TRBJ1-2, the V gene TRBV12-3 or TRBV12-4; maybe TRBD1 (5 bases). V lost 5 bases, J lost 4 bases, and 8 bases lay in between. The CDR3 extends over 12 amino acids.

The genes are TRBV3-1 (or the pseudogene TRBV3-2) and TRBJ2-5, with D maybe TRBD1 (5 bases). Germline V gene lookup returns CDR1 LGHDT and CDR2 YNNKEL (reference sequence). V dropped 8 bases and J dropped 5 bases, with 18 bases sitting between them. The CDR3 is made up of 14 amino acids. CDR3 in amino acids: CASASHLGPETQYF. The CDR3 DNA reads TGTGCCAGCGCGAGCCACCTGGGGCCGGAGACCCAGTACTTC.

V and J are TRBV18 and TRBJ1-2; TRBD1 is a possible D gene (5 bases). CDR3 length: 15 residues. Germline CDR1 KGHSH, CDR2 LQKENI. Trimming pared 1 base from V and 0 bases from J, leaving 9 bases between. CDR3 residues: CASSPLEGTNYGYTF. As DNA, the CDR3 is TGTGCCAGCTCACCACTCGAGGGGACTAACTATGGCTACACCTTC.

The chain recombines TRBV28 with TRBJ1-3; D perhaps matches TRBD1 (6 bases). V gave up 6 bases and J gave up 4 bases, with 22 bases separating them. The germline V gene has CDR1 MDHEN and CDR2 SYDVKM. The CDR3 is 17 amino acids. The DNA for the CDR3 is TGTGCCAGCAGGCCTGGAGGGGGGGCAGGTTACGGAAACACCATATATTTT. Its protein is CASRPGGGAGYGNTIYF.

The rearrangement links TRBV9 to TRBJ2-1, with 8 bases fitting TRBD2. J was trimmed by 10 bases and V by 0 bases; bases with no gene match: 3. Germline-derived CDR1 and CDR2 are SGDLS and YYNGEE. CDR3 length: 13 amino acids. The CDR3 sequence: CASSVDGLAEQFF. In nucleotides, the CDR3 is TGTGCCAGCAGCGTAGATGGACTAGCCGAGCAGTTCTTC.

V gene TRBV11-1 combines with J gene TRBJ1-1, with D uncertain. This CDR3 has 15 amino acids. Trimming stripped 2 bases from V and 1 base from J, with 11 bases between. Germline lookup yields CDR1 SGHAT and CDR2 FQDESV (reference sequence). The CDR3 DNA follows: TGTGCCAGCAGCTTATGGAGTTCCGGGAACACTGAAGCTTTCTTT. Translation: CASSLWSSGNTEAFF.

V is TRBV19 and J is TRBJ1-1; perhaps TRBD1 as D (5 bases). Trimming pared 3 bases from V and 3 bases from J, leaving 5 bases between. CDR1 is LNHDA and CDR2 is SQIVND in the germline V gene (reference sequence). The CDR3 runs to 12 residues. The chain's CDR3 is CASSMGDTEAFF. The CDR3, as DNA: TGTGCCAGTAGTATGGGGGACACTGAAGCTTTCTTT.

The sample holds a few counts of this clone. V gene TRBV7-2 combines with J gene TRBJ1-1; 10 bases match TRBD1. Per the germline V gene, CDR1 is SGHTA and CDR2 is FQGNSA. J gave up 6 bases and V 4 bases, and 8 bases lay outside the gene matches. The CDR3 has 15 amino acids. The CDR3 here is CASSWTGGASAEAFF. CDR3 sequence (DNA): TGTGCCAGCAGCTGGACAGGGGGAGCTAGCGCTGAAGCTTTCTTT.

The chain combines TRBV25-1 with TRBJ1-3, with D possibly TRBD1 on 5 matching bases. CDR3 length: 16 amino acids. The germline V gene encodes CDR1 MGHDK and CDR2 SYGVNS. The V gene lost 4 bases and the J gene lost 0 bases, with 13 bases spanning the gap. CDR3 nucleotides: TGTGCCAGCAGTGCAAGGGACGTATTCTCTGGAAACACCATATATTTT. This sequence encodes CASSARDVFSGNTIYF.

The CDR3 region has the DNA TGTGCCAGCAGATCCCCCCTAGCGGGCTACGAGCAGTACTTC. Translated, it gives CASRSPLAGYEQYF. The V call is TRBV11-2, the J call TRBJ2-7, with 8 bases identical to TRBD2. V shed 6 bases and J 3 bases; nucleotides not matched to a gene: 7. In germline, CDR1 is SGHAT, CDR2 FQNNGV. The CDR3 extends over 14 amino acids.

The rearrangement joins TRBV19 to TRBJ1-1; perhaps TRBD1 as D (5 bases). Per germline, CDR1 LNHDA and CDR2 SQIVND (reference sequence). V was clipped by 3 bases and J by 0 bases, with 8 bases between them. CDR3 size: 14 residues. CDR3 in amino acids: CASSMMDMNTEAFF. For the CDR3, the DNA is TGTGCCAGTAGTATGATGGACATGAACACTGAAGCTTTCTTT.

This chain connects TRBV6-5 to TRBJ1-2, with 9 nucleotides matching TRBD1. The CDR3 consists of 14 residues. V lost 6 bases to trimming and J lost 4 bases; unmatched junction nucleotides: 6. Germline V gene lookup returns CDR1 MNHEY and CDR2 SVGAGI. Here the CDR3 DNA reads TGTGCCAGCAGACGCCGGGGACAGGGCTATGGCTACACCTTC. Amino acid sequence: CASRRRGQGYGYTF.

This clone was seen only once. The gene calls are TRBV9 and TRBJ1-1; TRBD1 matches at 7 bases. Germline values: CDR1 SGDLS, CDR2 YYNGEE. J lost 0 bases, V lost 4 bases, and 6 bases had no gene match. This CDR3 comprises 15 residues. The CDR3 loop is CASSPRQGLNTEAFF. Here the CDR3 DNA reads TGTGCCAGCAGCCCCAGACAGGGCCTGAACACTGAAGCTTTCTTT.